This T cell receptor (beta chain) was recorded in a study of cytomegalovirus exposure and HLA in healthy donors. Study information: Ancestry clustering placed more than 80% of under 450 genotyped donors in the Caucasian-associated cluster. Findings and caveats of the study: Investigators reported under 200 TCR beta chains as tied to cytomegalovirus. A later analysis, which compared TCR beta chains of equal frequency, found the HLA-associated ones more clonally expanded.

Note on this clone: Its target is unknown.

In the PCR, 60 Vbeta and 13 Jbeta primers were used. Generated by immunoSEQ multiplex PCR, the TCRdb table keeps only in-frame clones and is missing some. The data hold fewer than 200,000 clones, with roughly 90% observed a single time. The CDR3 length is 17 residues. Trimming removed 0 bases from V and 3 bases from J, with 19 bases in between. The V gene's germline CDR1 is SGHNT and CDR2 YYREEE (reference sequence). This cohort consisted of healthy bone marrow donors. This clonotype was sampled from a girl younger than two in good health and CMV-seronegative. The chain is built from TRBV5-4 and TRBJ2-7; a possible D gene is TRBD1 (6 bases). Sequenced material: PBMCs. This CDR3 is CASSLGALRGRVYEQYF. In DNA form, the CDR3 reads TGTGCCAGCAGCTTGGGCGCCCTCAGGGGTAGAGTCTACGAGCAGTACTTC.